This record covers a single TCR beta chain. This entry belongs to a study of blood T cell repertoires in COVID-19. Original handling: Reference gene primer amplification yielded estimated nucleated cell counts. Data came from immunoSEQ multiplex PCR; TCRdb stores just in-frame clones and leaves some out. The V and J calls and clone size come from that table; D and trimming were worked out from the DNA. The sample lists just over 250,000 clones, approximately 88% occurring once. CDR1 and CDR2 (germline): SGHDN, FVKESK. The V end lost 4 bases, the J end lost 8 bases, and 8 bases lay between the germline ends. The CDR3 runs 12 residues.

The rearrangement joins TRBV14 to TRBJ1-4; weak D call: TRBD1 (5 bases). Input material: peripheral blood. The clonotype comes from a woman in her 70s with COVID-19, enrolled during active disease. DNA for the CDR3: TGTGCCAGCAGCCTGGGGGGGGAAAAACTGTTTTTT. Protein: CASSLGGEKLFF. The whole variable domain, filled in from reference TRBV14 and TRBJ1-4, reads EAGVTQFPSHSVIEKGQTVTLRCDPISGHDNLYWYRRVMGKEIKFLLHFVKESKQDESGMPNNRFLAERTGGTYSTLKVQPAELEDSGVYFCASSLGGEKLFFGSGTQLSVL.